This T cell receptor (beta chain) is drawn from a study of T-cell reconstitution after alpha-beta-depleted transplantation in children. Study results and limitations: Reported findings indicate that, about two months after transplant, alpha-beta T cells came from several hundred expanded clones, which were derived from non-depleted graft cells.

Researchers prepared the TCRbeta library using unique molecular identifiers, the study reports. TCRdb re-derived calls from the PCR reads in MiXCR, one entry per CDR3 protein. The sample holds some 460,000 distinct CDR3 sequences, 15% to 20% seen once. This clonotype was observed a few times. The antigen is not known. Per germline, CDR1 MDHEN and CDR2 SYDVKM. The CDR3 loop spans 14 amino acids. Trimming cost V 5 bases and J 4 bases, with 14 bases left between them. The chain employs TRBV28 and TRBJ1-2; D is ambiguous. The sample in question was PBMCs, mostly from graft donor cells, obtained 360 days after TCRalphabeta/CD19-depleted stem cell transplant. This clonotype originated in a boy under two years old who had a stem cell transplant for Wiskott-Aldrich syndrome, so the T cells may come from the graft donor. CDR3 nucleotides: TGTGCCAGCAGTGTCGGGAGCCTTTTCTATGGCTACACCTTC. It is translated as CASSVGSLFYGYTF.